This is a list of T cell receptor beta chains from one sample in a study of T cell responses to AZD1222 COVID-19 vaccine. Method: immunoSEQ multiplex PCR; TCRdb's copy keeps in-frame clones and lacks some. The repertoire includes 100,000 to 140,000 clones, around 92% of them detected once, and less than 8% sits in the top ten. Here the sequenced sample was peripheral blood, taken on day 0 of AZD1222 vaccination. These receptors came from an adult in good health. CDR3s include the opening cysteine and the closing phenylalanine or tryptophan.

j_call	v_call	cdr3_aa
TRBJ2-3	TRBV12-3/TRBV12-4	CASSIQQADTQYF
TRBJ1-2	TRBV15	CATSPQGSKGYTF
TRBJ1-2	TRBV7-3	CASSLTPPGTGAYGYTF
TRBJ2-2	TRBV18	CASSRDSVPPSAGELFF
TRBJ1-1	TRBV29-1	CSVVGTSKGAGEAFF
TRBJ2-7	TRBV6-5	CASSYSGTGTYEQYF
TRBJ2-1	TRBV28	CASSFEGRTHEQFF
TRBJ1-3	TRBV27	CASSPSWGIGNTIYF
TRBJ2-1	TRBV19	CASIAPSGNYNEQFF
TRBJ1-2	TRBV7-9	CASSSGPWAGYTF
TRBJ1-4	TRBV19	CASSIVAGATNEKLFF
TRBJ1-1	TRBV24-1	CATMAPGIAEAFF
TRBJ2-5	TRBV6-6	CASSYFGQSRETQYF
TRBJ2-3	TRBV7-9	CASSFTGAWTDTQYF
TRBJ2-7	TRBV7-2	CASSLERSYEQYF
TRBJ1-2	TRBV28	CASGTGALHQGYTF
TRBJ1-1	TRBV2	CASSENWFEAFF
TRBJ2-1	TRBV6-1	CASSEIASRGDNEQFF
TRBJ1-5	TRBV5-5	CASSFTGNQPQHF
TRBJ1-1	TRBV28	CASITGRDTEAFF
TRBJ1-5	TRBV27	CASSLSRNSNQPQHF
TRBJ2-6	TRBV6-5	CASSYGSGANVLTF
TRBJ1-1	TRBV30	CAWIVRGGLKAFF